The 3 T cell receptor beta chains below come from one sample, sequenced in a study of T cell responses to AZD1222 COVID-19 vaccine. Assay used: immunoSEQ multiplex PCR; TCRdb lists only in-frame clones, some missing. The table includes about 150,000 clones, 85% to 90% detected once. The source was peripheral blood, collected on day 0 of MenACWY control vaccination. All receptors come from an adult in good health.

The chain combines TRBV18 with TRBJ1-1, with D tentatively TRBD1 (6 bases). Germline V gene sequence: CDR1 KGHSH, CDR2 LQKENI. The CDR3 covers 17 residues. Trimming shortened V by 2 bases and J by 1 base, and 17 bases separated the two germline ends. This CDR3 is CASSPWSGGRENTEAFF. In nucleotides, the CDR3 is TGTGCCAGCTCACCATGGTCCGGGGGCAGGGAGAACACTGAAGCTTTCTTT.

The chain recombines TRBV6-1 with TRBJ1-2; D gene unclear. Germline V CDR1 and CDR2: MNHNS, SASEGT. V lost 1 base to trimming and J lost 2 bases, with 8 bases between them. CDR3 size: 14 residues. The CDR3, as DNA: TGTGCCAGCAGTGAAGATGGTCGGAACTATGGCTACACCTTC. As protein: CASSEDGRNYGYTF.

V and J are TRBV28 and TRBJ1-2; unclear D gene. This CDR3 contains 12 residues. Germline V lookup: CDR1 MDHEN, CDR2 SYDVKM. Trimming took 3 bases from V and 5 from J, leaving 7 bases between them. CDR3: CASSFPTYGYTF. DNA for the CDR3: TGTGCCAGCAGTTTCCCGACGTATGGCTACACCTTC.